These 15 T cell receptor beta chains were sequenced from one sample in a study of T-cell memory formation after mild COVID-19. Each CDR3 protein gets one entry after TCRdb re-called the 5' RACE reads with MiXCR. The sample consists of 250,000 to 300,000 distinct CDR3 sequences, about 16% of them appearing once. The material sequenced was PBMCs or a T cell subset sorted from them (not recorded which). These receptors originate from a man aged 18-30 years who had mild COVID-19 (a few samples of this study predate the infection). Cell type and time point are not known.

This clonotype was observed a handful of times. The chain joins TRBV5-8 to TRBJ2-2, with D possibly matching TRBD2 (5 bases). The length of the CDR3 is 12 residues. V was clipped by 2 bases and J by 7 bases, with 6 bases between them. Germline V gives CDR1 SGHTS, CDR2 YDEGEE. CDR3 protein: CASSLRDGELFF. DNA for the CDR3: TGTGCCAGCAGCTTACGGGACGGGGAGCTGTTTTTT. The whole variable domain, remainder taken from reference TRBV5-8 and TRBJ2-2, is EAGVTQSPTHLIKTRGQQATLRCSPISGHTSVYWYQQALGLGLQFLLWYDEGEERNRGNFPPRFSGRQFPNYSSELNVNALELEDSALYLCASSLRDGELFFGEGSRLTVL.

This clonotype was picked up a small number of times. The V call is TRBV12-3 or TRBV12-4, the J call TRBJ2-2; D unresolved. This CDR3 is built from 14 residues. V lost 2 bases, J lost 6 bases, and 10 bases lay in between. The CDR3 loop reads CASSLFEGAGELFF. For the CDR3, the DNA is TGTGCCAGCAGTTTATTTGAAGGCGCCGGGGAGCTGTTTTTT.

The chain joins TRBV28 to TRBJ2-1, with 14 bases fitting TRBD2. From germline, CDR1 is MDHEN and CDR2 SYDVKM. The CDR3 is made up of 16 amino acids. Trimming removed 6 bases from V and 1 base from J; junction bases left unmatched: 2. The chain's CDR3 is CASRTSGGASYNEQFF. The CDR3 DNA sequence: TGTGCCAGCAGGACTAGCGGGGGGGCTTCCTACAATGAGCAGTTCTTC.

This sequence joins TRBV20-1 and TRBJ2-3, with 8 positions matching TRBD2. Trimming took 3 bases from V and 2 from J; bases not matched to a gene: 10. Germline V CDR1 and CDR2: DFQATT, SNEGSKA (reference sequence). This CDR3 has 16 amino acids. The CDR3 DNA reads as TGCAGTGCTAGGTGGTTTCCAGCGGGGGACACAGATACGCAGTATTTT. As protein: CSARWFPAGDTDTQYF.

This clonotype was found a few times. The genes are TRBV5-1 and TRBJ2-7; no definite D call. CDR3 length equals 14 residues. Germline assignment: CDR1 SGHRS and CDR2 YFSETQ. Trimming shortened V by 0 bases and J by 4 bases, and 11 bases separated the two germline ends. CDR3 residues: CASSLAGNNYEQYF. The CDR3 nucleotides are TGCGCCAGCAGCTTGGCTGGCAACAATTACGAGCAGTACTTC.

This clonotype was detected a few times. The V call is TRBV7-2, the J call TRBJ2-5; 7 nucleotides line up with TRBD2. V gave up 3 bases and J gave up 3 bases; unmatched junction bases: 13. The length of the CDR3 is 17 residues. From germline, CDR1 is SGHTA and CDR2 FQGNSA. The CDR3, as DNA: TGTGCCAGCAGCTTTAGGCCGGGCGGGACTAAAAAAGAGACCCAGTACTTC. Translation: CASSFRPGGTKKETQYF.

The rearrangement links TRBV9 to TRBJ2-7; maybe TRBD2 (5 bases). V dropped 4 bases and J dropped 1 base, with 21 bases sitting between them. CDR1 is SGDLS and CDR2 is YYNGEE in the germline V gene. This CDR3 has 17 residues. CDR3: CASSPRGAREKSYEQYF. CDR3 bases: TGTGCCAGCAGCCCGAGAGGCGCTAGGGAGAAATCCTACGAGCAGTACTTC. Full variable domain (missing parts from reference TRBV9 and TRBJ2-7): DSGVTQTPKHLITATGQRVTLRCSPRSGDLSVYWYQQSLDQGLQFLIQYYNGEERAKGNILERFSAQQFPDLHSELNLSSLELGDSALYFCASSPRGAREKSYEQYFGPGTRLTVT.

This clonotype was detected a few times. The chain recombines TRBV6-5 with TRBJ2-5; no clear D. The CDR3 is 14 amino acids. Germline loops: CDR1 MNHEY, CDR2 SVGAGI. The V gene lost 5 bases and the J gene lost 5 bases, with 15 bases spanning the gap. The CDR3 protein is CASSRRSPRETQYF. The CDR3 bases are TGTGCCAGCAGTCGGCGATCTCCACGGGAGACCCAGTACTTC.

The V and J genes are TRBV6-6 and TRBJ2-1, with TRBD1 matching over 7 bases. Germline CDR1 reads MNHNY; CDR2 reads SVGAGI (reference sequence). The CDR3 totals 16 residues. V lost 5 bases to trimming and J lost 4 bases; unmatched junction nucleotides: 11. This CDR3 is CASSRQQGTRYNEQFF. The CDR3, as DNA: TGTGCCAGCAGTCGTCAACAGGGGACCAGATACAATGAGCAGTTCTTC.

This clonotype has a handful of counts. The CDR3 nucleotides are TGCGCCAGCAGCCCCCATTTGGGGGCCGGGGAGACCCAGTACTTC. Its protein product is CASSPHLGAGETQYF. The J gene is TRBJ2-5, the V gene TRBV5-1; D possibly corresponds to TRBD1 (6 bases). V was shortened by 4 bases and J by 5 bases, with 18 bases between the two germline ends. The germline V gene has CDR1 SGHRS and CDR2 YFSETQ. The CDR3 is 15 residues long.

This clonotype came up a few times. The genes are TRBV21-1 and TRBJ2-5; the table's D call, TRBD2, was not checked against the DNA. TRBV21-1 is termed a pseudogene. The CDR3 is 13 residues long. The CDR3 DNA reads as TGTGCCAGCAGCAAAGGGGGAGAAGAGACCCAGTACTTC. It yields the protein CASSKGGEETQYF.

This clonotype came up a few times. The chain couples TRBV4-3 to TRBJ2-1, with 7 bases fitting TRBD2. The junction had 7 bases not matched to a gene; V was cut back by 1 base and J by 7 bases. The CDR3 has 15 amino acids. Germline CDR1 LGHNA, CDR2 YSLEER. Written as DNA, the CDR3 is TGCGCCAGCAGCCAAGCAGCGGGGTCAGCGAATGAGCAGTTCTTC. Translating gives CASSQAAGSANEQFF.

The chain carries TRBV4-3 and TRBJ2-7; 12 positions agree with TRBD1. V was pared by 1 base and J by 5 bases, with 6 bases of the junction left unmatched. This CDR3 comprises 16 residues. Germline V gene lookup returns CDR1 LGHNA and CDR2 YSLEER. The CDR3 sequence is CASSQGIGTGGHEQYF. CDR3 nucleotides: TGCGCCAGCAGCCAAGGAATTGGGACAGGGGGCCACGAGCAGTACTTC.

This clonotype was counted only a few times. The chain recombines TRBV7-9 with TRBJ2-3; the match to TRBD2 covers 7 bases. The CDR3 loop spans 16 amino acids. Per germline, CDR1 SEHNR and CDR2 FQNEAQ (reference sequence). Trimming at V came to 6 bases and at J to 5 bases, leaving 14 bases not matched to a gene. The CDR3 coding sequence is TGTGCCAGCAGGGGAGCCAGCGGGGCTTTGGGAGATACGCAGTATTTT. Translation: CASRGASGALGDTQYF.

This clonotype was observed a few times. The gene calls are TRBV7-8 and TRBJ1-6, with unresolved D. Germline CDR1 reads SGHVS; CDR2 reads FQNEAQ. Trimming pared 4 bases from V and 4 bases from J, leaving 11 bases between. The CDR3 runs 15 residues. This chain's CDR3 is CASSSNGQYNSPLHF. In nucleotides, the CDR3 is TGTGCCAGCAGCTCCAACGGGCAGTATAATTCACCCCTCCACTTT.